This T cell receptor beta chain is drawn from a study of T cell responses to AZD1222 COVID-19 vaccine. Study outcomes and limitations: Regions 160-218 and 743-854 dominated among vaccine-associated CD4 TCRs spanning spike. Just a handful of people given AZD1222 tested seropositive at baseline. There were mostly white British donors and more females than males, and clonal diversity was possibly underestimated.

The CDR3 extends over 17 amino acids. The germline CDR1 and CDR2 sequences are SGHAT and FQNNGV. With 3 bases clipped from V and 4 bases from J, the junction kept 10 bases outside the gene matches. Comments on this clone: Its antigen is unknown.

The repertoire was sequenced with immunoSEQ multiplex PCR; TCRdb's copy has only in-frame clones and lacks some. The sample lists more than 85,000 clones; around 86% were seen once. Sequences were derived from peripheral blood, sampled on day 0 of AZD1222 vaccination. The rearrangement links TRBV11-2 to TRBJ2-3; 10 bases line up with TRBD2. The TCR sequence derives from an adult in good health. In DNA, the CDR3 is TGTGCCAGCAGCTTGTCTGGGGCTAGCGGGAGCGCAGATACGCAGTATTTT. It codes for CASSLSGASGSADTQYF.